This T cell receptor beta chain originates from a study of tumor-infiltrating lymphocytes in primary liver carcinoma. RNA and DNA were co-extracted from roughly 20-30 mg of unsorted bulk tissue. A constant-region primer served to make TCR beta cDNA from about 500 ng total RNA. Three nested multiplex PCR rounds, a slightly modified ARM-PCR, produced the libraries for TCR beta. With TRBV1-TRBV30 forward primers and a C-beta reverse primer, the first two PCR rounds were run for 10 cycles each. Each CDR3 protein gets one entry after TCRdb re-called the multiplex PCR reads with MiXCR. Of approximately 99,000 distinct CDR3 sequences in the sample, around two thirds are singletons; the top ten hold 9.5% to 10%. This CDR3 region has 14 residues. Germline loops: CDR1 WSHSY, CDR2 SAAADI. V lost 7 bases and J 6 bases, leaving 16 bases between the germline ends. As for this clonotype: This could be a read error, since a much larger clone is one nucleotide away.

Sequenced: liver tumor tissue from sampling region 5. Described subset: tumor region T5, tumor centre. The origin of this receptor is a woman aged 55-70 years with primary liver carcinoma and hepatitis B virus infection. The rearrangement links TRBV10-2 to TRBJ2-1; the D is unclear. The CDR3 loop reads CASMAPLQSNEQFF. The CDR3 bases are TGCGCCAGCATGGCTCCCCTACAGAGCAATGAGCAGTTCTTC.